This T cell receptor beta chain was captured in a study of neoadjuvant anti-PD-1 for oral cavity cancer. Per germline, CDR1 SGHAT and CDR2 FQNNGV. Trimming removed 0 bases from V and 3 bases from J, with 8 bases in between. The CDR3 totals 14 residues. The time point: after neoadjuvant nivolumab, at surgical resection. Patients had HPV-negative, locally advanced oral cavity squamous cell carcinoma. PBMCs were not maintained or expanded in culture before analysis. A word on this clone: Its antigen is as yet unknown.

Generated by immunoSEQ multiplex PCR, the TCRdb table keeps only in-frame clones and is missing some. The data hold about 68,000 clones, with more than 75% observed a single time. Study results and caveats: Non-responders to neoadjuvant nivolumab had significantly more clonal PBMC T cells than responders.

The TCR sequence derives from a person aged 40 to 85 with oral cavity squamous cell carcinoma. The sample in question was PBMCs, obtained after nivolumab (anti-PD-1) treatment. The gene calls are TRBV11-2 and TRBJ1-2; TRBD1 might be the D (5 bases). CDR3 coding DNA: TGTGCCAGCAGCTTAGATCCGACAGACTATGGCTACACCTTC. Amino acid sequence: CASSLDPTDYGYTF. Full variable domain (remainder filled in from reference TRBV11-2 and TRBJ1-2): EAGVAQSPRYKIIEKRQSVAFWCNPISGHATLYWYQQILGQGPKLLIQFQNNGVVDDSQLPKDRFSAERLKGVDSTLKIQPAKLEDSAVYLCASSLDPTDYGYTFGSGTRLTVV.